This T cell receptor (beta chain) stems from a study of shared clonotypes between healthy human individuals. TCRdb's copy holds only in-frame clones and misses some; the assay was immunoSEQ multiplex PCR. The sample includes under 2,000,000 clones, about 95% of them seen just once. The CDR3 covers 16 residues. Germline CDR1 and CDR2: MNHNY and SVGAGI (reference sequence). The germline V and J ends were trimmed by 0 bases and 1 base, with 12 bases remaining between them. As regards this clone: As yet, its antigen is unknown.

CD8 cells regarded as naive lacked CD45RO, were positively chosen for CCR7, and omitted terminally differentiated effector memory CD45RA+ cells. Regarding the study as a whole: Inspection by rarefaction showed sorted-subset sequencing to be incomplete despite large depth.

The sample consisted of naive CD8+ T cells sorted from blood. The chain joins TRBV6-6 to TRBJ2-5, with unresolved D. The TCR was taken from a man younger than 35 in good health. The CDR3 reads CASSYSYQESQETQYF. The CDR3 DNA reads as TGTGCCAGCAGTTACTCCTATCAGGAATCCCAAGAGACCCAGTACTTC.